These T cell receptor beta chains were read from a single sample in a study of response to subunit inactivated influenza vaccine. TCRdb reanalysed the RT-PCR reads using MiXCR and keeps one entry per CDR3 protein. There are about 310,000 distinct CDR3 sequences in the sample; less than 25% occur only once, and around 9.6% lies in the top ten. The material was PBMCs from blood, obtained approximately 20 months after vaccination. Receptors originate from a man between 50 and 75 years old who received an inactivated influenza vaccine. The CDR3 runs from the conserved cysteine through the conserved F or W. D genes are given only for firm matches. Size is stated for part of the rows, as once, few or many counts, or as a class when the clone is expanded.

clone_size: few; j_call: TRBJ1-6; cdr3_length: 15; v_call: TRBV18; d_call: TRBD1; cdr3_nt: TGTGCCAGCTCACACGGGACAGGGGATAATTCACCCCTCCACTTT; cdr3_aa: CASSHGTGDNSPLHF
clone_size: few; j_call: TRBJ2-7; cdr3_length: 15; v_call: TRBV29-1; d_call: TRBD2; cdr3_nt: TGCAGCGTTGAATTTCGGCGGGAGAGACCCTACGAGCAGTACTTC; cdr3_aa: CSVEFRRERPYEQYF
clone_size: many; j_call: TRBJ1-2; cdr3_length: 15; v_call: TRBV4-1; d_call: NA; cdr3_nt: TGCGCCAGCAGCCAAGGGCTCCAGACTAACTATGGCTACACCTTC; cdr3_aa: CASSQGLQTNYGYTF
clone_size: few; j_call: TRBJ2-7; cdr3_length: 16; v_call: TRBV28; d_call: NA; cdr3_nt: TGTGCCAGCAGTTTAAATCCGCGGGTAAACTCCTACGAGCAGTACTTC; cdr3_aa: CASSLNPRVNSYEQYF
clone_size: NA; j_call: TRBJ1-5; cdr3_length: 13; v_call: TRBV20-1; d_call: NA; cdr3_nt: TGCAGTGCCACCGGTTCAGGGCGACAGCCCCAGCATTTT; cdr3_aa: CSATGSGRQPQHF
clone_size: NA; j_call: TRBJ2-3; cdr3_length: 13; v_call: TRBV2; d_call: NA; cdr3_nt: TGTGCCAGCAGTGAAACTTGGAGAGATACGCAGTATTTT; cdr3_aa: CASSETWRDTQYF
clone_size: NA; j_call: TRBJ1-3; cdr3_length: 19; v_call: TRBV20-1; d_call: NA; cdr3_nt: TGCAGTGCTAGAGTTACGGGGATGGGGGGGGCAGCCTCTGGAAACACCATATATTTT; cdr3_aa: CSARVTGMGGAASGNTIYF
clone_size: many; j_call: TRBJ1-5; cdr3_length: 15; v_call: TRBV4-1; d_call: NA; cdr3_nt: TGCGCCAGCAGCCAAGAAGTAACAGATTATCAGCCCCAGCATTTT; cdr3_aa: CASSQEVTDYQPQHF
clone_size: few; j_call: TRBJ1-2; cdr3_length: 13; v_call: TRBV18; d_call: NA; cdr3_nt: TGTGCCAGCTCACCATCAGTGCCCTCGGGCTACACCTTC; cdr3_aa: CASSPSVPSGYTF
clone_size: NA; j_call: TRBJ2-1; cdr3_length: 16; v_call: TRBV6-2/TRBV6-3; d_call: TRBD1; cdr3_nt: TGTGCCAGCAGTTACTCGTTACAGGGGGCGCGCAATGAGCAGTTCTTC; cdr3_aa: CASSYSLQGARNEQFF
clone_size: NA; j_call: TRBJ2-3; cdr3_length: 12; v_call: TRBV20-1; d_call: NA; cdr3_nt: TGCAGTGCTAGAGGGGACCTTGGTACGCAGTATTTT; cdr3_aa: CSARGDLGTQYF
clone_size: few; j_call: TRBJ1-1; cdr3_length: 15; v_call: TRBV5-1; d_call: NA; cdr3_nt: TGCGCCAGCAGCTTGGTTTTGGCAGCGAACACTGAAGCTTTCTTT; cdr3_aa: CASSLVLAANTEAFF
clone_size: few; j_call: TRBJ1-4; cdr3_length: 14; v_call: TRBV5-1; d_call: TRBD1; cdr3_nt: TGCGCCAGCAGCCCAGGGGGTATTAATGAAAAACTGTTTTTT; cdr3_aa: CASSPGGINEKLFF
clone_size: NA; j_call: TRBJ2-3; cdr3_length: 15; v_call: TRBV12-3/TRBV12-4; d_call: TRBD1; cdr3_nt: TGTGCCAGCAAACCGGGACAGGGGTACACAGATACGCAGTATTTT; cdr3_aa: CASKPGQGYTDTQYF
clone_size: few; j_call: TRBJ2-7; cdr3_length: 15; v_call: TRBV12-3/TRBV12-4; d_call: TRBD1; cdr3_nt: TGTGCCAGCAGTAAATCCGGGACAGGGTTTGGGGGGCAGTACTTC; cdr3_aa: CASSKSGTGFGGQYF
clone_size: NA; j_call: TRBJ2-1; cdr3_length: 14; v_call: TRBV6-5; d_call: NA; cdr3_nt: TGTGCCAGCAGTTACTCGAGGACCTACAATGAGCAGTTCTTC; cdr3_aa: CASSYSRTYNEQFF
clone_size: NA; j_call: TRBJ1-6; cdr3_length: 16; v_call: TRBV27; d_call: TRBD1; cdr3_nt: TGTGCCAGCAGGGGGGACAGGAGCTCCTATAATTCACCCCTCCACTTT; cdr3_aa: CASRGDRSSYNSPLHF
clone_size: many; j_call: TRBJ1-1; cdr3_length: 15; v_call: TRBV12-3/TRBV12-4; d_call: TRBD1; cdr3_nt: TGTGCCAGCAGGATCGGACAGGGGGCTGGCACTGAAGCTTTCTTT; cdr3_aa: CASRIGQGAGTEAFF
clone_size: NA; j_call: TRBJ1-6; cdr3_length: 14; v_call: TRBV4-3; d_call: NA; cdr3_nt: TGCGCCAGCAGCCAGGGGGGCGGAGATTCACCCCTCCACTTT; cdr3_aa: CASSQGGGDSPLHF
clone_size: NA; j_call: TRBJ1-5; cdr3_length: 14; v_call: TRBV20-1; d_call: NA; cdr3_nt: TGCAGTGCAACGACAGGCAGCAGCAATCAGCCCCAGCATTTT; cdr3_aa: CSATTGSSNQPQHF
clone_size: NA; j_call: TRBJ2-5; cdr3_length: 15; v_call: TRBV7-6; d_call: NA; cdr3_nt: TGTGCCAGCAGCCCTCAGACCCTTCTCCAAGAGACCCAGTACTTC; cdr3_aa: CASSPQTLLQETQYF
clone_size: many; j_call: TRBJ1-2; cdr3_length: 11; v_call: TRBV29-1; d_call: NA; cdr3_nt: TGCAGCGTTCACCACAGCGATGGCTACACCTTC; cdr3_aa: CSVHHSDGYTF
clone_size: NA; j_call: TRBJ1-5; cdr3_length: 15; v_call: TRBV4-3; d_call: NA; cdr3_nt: TGCGCCAGCAGCGCCCGCCTCGAGGGCAATCAGCCCCAGCATTTT; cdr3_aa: CASSARLEGNQPQHF
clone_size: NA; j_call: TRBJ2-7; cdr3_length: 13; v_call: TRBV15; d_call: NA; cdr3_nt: TGTGCCACCGCAGGACAGCGCACCTACGAGCAGTACTTC; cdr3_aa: CATAGQRTYEQYF
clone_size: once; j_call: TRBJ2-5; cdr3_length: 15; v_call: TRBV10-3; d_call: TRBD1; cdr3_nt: TGTGCCATCAGCGCTCGAGGGACAGAGCAAGAGACCCAGTACTTC; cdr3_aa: CAISARGTEQETQYF
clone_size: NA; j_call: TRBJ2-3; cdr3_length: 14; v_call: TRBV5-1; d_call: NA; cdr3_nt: TGCGCCAGCAGTATTACCCAGAGCACAGATACGCAGTATTTT; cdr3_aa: CASSITQSTDTQYF